This T cell receptor beta chain came from a study of CD8 T cells in ankylosing spondylitis. Study-wide results and caveats: For ankylosing spondylitis blood, a TCR beta motif of fewer than 10 highly homologous variants appeared characteristic.

Losses at the gene ends were 4 bases for V and 2 bases for J; bases not matched to a gene: 3. CDR3 length equals 14 residues. CDR1 is SGHDT, CDR2 YYEEEE, per germline. Generation of TCR beta libraries employed quantitative 5'-RACE incorporating molecular barcodes. From the 5' RACE reads, TCRdb called clonotypes with MiXCR, one entry per CDR3 protein. The table shows some 220,000 distinct CDR3 sequences, with 6% to 8% occurring only once. This clonotype was counted a few times. Its antigen is undetermined. The V and J genes are TRBV5-6 and TRBJ1-2; 9 nucleotides match TRBD1. The sequencing sample was made of blood, either unsorted or a sorted T cell fraction (not recorded which). The clonotype was recovered from a male donor with ankylosing spondylitis. Written as DNA, the CDR3 is TGTGCCAGCAGCATCGGGACAGGGAACTATGGCTACACCTTC. Its translation is CASSIGTGNYGYTF.